What follows describes a single T cell receptor beta chain. Its antigen is undetermined. The data were obtained in a study of T cells in Graves' hyperthyroidism and ophthalmopathy. Study conclusions and caveats: The model predicted ophthalmopathy a median around 6 months before onset.

Per the germline V gene, CDR1 is SEHNR and CDR2 is FQNEAQ (reference sequence). The CDR3 covers 15 residues. The germline V and J ends were trimmed by 8 bases and 8 bases, with 24 bases remaining between them. Amplification of TCR beta CDR3 regions used RNA as the template. The TCR CDR3 first-round RT-PCR relied on the HTBI primer set. TCRdb used MiXCR to reprocess the multiplex PCR reads, holding one entry per CDR3 protein. The profile covers a few hundred thousand distinct CDR3 sequences, with under 60% appearing a single time and about 7.8% taken by the ten largest. This clonotype was obtained from a woman under 30 with Graves' hyperthyroidism. Specimen: peripheral blood or thyroid tissue (not recorded which). V gene TRBV7-9 combines with J gene TRBJ1-2; D remains unclear. In DNA, the CDR3 is TGTGCCAGCTCACCACTGCGGGGTCAACTGGGGGGCTACACCTTC. Protein product: CASSPLRGQLGGYTF.